This T cell receptor (beta chain) appears in the sequencing data of a study of type 1 and type 2 diabetes patients (TCRdb year 2016). Broadly, across the study: Roughly 10 type 1 diabetes patients, four type 2 diabetes patients and 6 or 7 nondiabetic controls, all recruited in China, made up the cohort. Across the study, CD4+ and CD8+ T cells were positively selected from PBMCs by means of CD4 or CD8 MicroBeads on MACS columns. A total of fewer than 25 million paired-end reads was generated across the whole study. The study used high-throughput sequencing to profile TCRbeta repertoires and compare individuals with type 1 diabetes, type 2 diabetes and no diabetes. Type 2 diabetes patients were included as a disease comparison group for the type 1 diabetes patients. V gene usage was similar between approximately 19-cycle and roughly 25-cycle amplification, suggesting similar primer efficiencies and random PCR bias. Sequencing of the TCRbeta libraries was paired-end and was performed on Illumina HiSeq 2000 or MiSeq instruments.

The CDR3 sequence holds 16 residues, the cysteine and phenylalanine included. Just CDR3 DNA is preserved here, 48 bases in frame from base 1. Reading the germline V gene gives CDR1 SNHLY and CDR2 FYNNEI. The junction carries 24 bases between V and J, which are trimmed by 6 bases and 6 bases respectively. Standard classification criteria for type 1 or type 2 diabetes were met by all diabetic patients, and glucose and C-peptide were assessed by WHO-recommended methods. Exclusion applied to any donor with other autoimmune diseases or infections within the previous four weeks. Roughly 9.5 milliliters of peripheral blood were collected from each participant. PBMCs were isolated with LymphoPrep density separation. TCRdb records Illumina MiSeq as the sequencer. Genomic DNA from sorted T cell subsets was used as template for TCRbeta CDR3 amplification. Multiplex PCR with 30 forward and 13 reverse primers amplified the TCRbeta CDR3 region. AMPure XP beads were used to purify the PCR products, after which a second 25-cycle PCR added indices and adaptors. Before sequencing, the QIAquick Gel Extraction Kit was used to gel-purify the libraries. In the authors' own workflow: FLASH was used to merge the paired-end reads, and IgBLAST was used to align the reads to IMGT V, D and J germline references. Reads with below 70% alignment identity to germline references were discarded, and about 11,000,000 reads were retained study-wide. CDR3 boundaries, reading frame and productivity were assigned according to IMGT definitions. Highly-expanded clones were defined as clones at or above 1% of reads, and diversity was measured by normalized Shannon entropy. Group differences in Shannon entropy were tested with unpaired two-tailed t-tests. TCRdb handled the public reads itself, with Q25 trimming in fastp and clone calling in MiXCR, and kept productive beta chains. Rows with a matching CDR3 protein are joined into one entry that keeps the most common DNA and genes. TCRdb, not the authors, supplied the V and J calls. This sample lists fewer than 300,000 distinct CDR3 sequences; approximately 45% were detected once. The ten largest clonotypes hold approximately 15% of the sample.

This clonotype occurred many times. The antigen this receptor binds is unknown. The sample holds no much larger clone one base away, and base qualities are not on file. Overall results and qualifications from the work: Type 2 diabetes and control samples had highly correlated V and J gene usage patterns, with an average between-sample correlation of approximately 0.97. Type 2 diabetes patients had few highly-expanded CD4+ clones (median one), and those clones made up a median about 3.9% of reads. Study groups were not matched for age and gender, which possibly biased interpretation. High diversity was shown by type 2 diabetes repertoires, and the diversity was significantly greater than that of type 1 diabetes repertoires in both CD4+ and CD8+ T cells. Since just a limited number of T2D and control samples were sequenced, some T1D-only HECs might also appear in more T2D or control samples.

The chain couples TRBV2 to TRBJ2-7; the D gene remains uncertain. The specimen sequenced was peripheral blood mononuclear cells (PBMCs). The receptor comes from a man aged 18 to 30 with type 2 diabetes. The CDR3 sequence is CASRSLPGLASGEQYF. The nucleotide sequence is TGTGCCAGCAGGTCCTTACCGGGCTTAGCCTCGGGCGAGCAGTACTTC.